A single sample is the source of the 26 T cell receptor beta chains below, sequenced in a study of OX40 agonist ivuxolimab in advanced cancers. Assay used: immunoSEQ multiplex PCR; TCRdb lists only in-frame clones, some missing. The repertoire includes about 36,000 clones, 74% of them detected once, and about a fifth sits in the top ten. The source material was CD4+ or CD8+ T cells sorted from blood, sampled in a trial of the OX40 agonist ivuxolimab. Receptors were obtained from an adult with an advanced solid tumor such as melanoma, head and neck, liver or kidney cancer.

CDR3 loop: CASSPKQGDTEAFF. Here the CDR3 DNA reads TGTGCCAGCTCACCAAAGCAGGGTGACACTGAAGCTTTCTTT. This chain links TRBV18 with TRBJ1-1, with a possible D match to TRBD1 (5 bases). The CDR3 sequence is 14 residues long. CDR1 KGHSH and CDR2 LQKENI come from the germline V gene. V was trimmed by 2 bases and J by 3 bases, leaving 10 bases between them.

The rearrangement links TRBV5-1 to TRBJ1-1; 7 bases agree with TRBD1. Looked up from germline, CDR1 is SGHRS and CDR2 is YFSETQ. Unmatched junction bases numbered 4, after V lost 4 bases and J lost 1 base. The CDR3 covers 14 residues. The CDR3, as DNA: TGCGCCAGCAGCGAAGGGGGCGGGAACACTGAAGCTTTCTTT. It encodes CASSEGGGNTEAFF.

V is TRBV5-8 and J is TRBJ2-1; no firm D call. Germline V lookup: CDR1 SGHTS, CDR2 YDEGEE. The CDR3 totals 13 residues. V gave up 10 bases and J gave up 6 bases, with 17 bases separating them. The CDR3 loop is CAETSELRNEQFF. Written as DNA, the CDR3 is TGTGCCGAGACTTCGGAGCTCCGCAATGAGCAGTTCTTC.

The rearrangement links TRBV7-6 to TRBJ2-1, with 8 bases aligning to TRBD2. Germline CDR1 reads SGHVS; CDR2 reads FNYEAQ. This CDR3 has 16 amino acids. The V segment lost 1 base and the J segment 3 bases; nucleotides outside the gene matches: 5. Here the CDR3 DNA reads TGTGCCAGCAGCTTAGAGGGCGGGGGGCTCTACAATGAGCAGTTCTTC. Residues: CASSLEGGGLYNEQFF.

DNA for the CDR3: TGTGCCAGCAGCACATCGAGCTCCTATAATTCACCCCTCCACTTT. Translating it yields CASSTSSSYNSPLHF. The chain uses TRBV11-2 and TRBJ1-6; unclear D gene. The V gene lost 5 bases and the J gene lost 0 bases, with 8 bases spanning the gap. The CDR3 has 15 residues. Germline lookup yields CDR1 SGHAT and CDR2 FQNNGV.

J is TRBJ2-1 and V is TRBV11-2, with TRBD2 matching over 10 bases. The ends lost 2 bases at V and 4 bases at J; junction bases unmatched: 5. This CDR3 contains 16 residues. Germline V gives CDR1 SGHAT, CDR2 FQNNGV. The CDR3 sequence is CASSLQLAGQYNEQFF. The CDR3 coding sequence is TGTGCCAGCAGCTTACAACTAGCGGGGCAATACAATGAGCAGTTCTTC.

The V gene is TRBV19, the J gene TRBJ1-2; 7 nucleotides align to TRBD1. Germline V gene data show CDR1 as LNHDA and CDR2 as SQIVND (reference sequence). This CDR3 has 13 amino acids. V lost 8 bases, J lost 6 bases, and 9 bases stayed unmatched. The DNA for the CDR3 is TGTGCCAGTGAGCCACTGACAGGGAATGGCTACACCTTC. Its protein is CASEPLTGNGYTF.

The chain employs TRBV5-1 and TRBJ1-2; D unresolved. The germline V gene encodes CDR1 SGHRS and CDR2 YFSETQ. The CDR3 length is 14 residues. The ends were cut back, 0 bases at V and 4 bases at J, with 10 bases in the middle. The CDR3 loop reads CASSLGESSYGYTF. The CDR3 nucleotides are TGCGCCAGCAGCTTGGGGGAATCTAGCTATGGCTACACCTTC.

V is TRBV6-1 and J is TRBJ1-6; D is uncertain. The V and J ends lost 7 bases and 4 bases respectively, with 8 bases between them. The CDR3 spans 13 residues. Germline assignment: CDR1 MNHNS and CDR2 SASEGT. The CDR3 is CASKGSYNSPLHF. The CDR3 nucleotides are TGTGCCAGCAAGGGCTCTTATAATTCACCCCTCCACTTT.

This clone was seen more than once but under ten times. The chain is built from TRBV7-6 and TRBJ2-7; weak D call: TRBD1 (6 bases). The CDR3 consists of 14 residues. The germline V and J ends were trimmed by 1 base and 2 bases, with 9 bases remaining between them. Germline V lookup: CDR1 SGHVS, CDR2 FNYEAQ. The CDR3 DNA follows: TGTGCCAGCAGCTTAGTTCCAGGGGCCTACGAGCAGTACTTC. Its translation: CASSLVPGAYEQYF.

This sequence joins TRBV4-1 and TRBJ1-5, with unresolved D. Germline V gives CDR1 MGHRA, CDR2 YSYEKL. Trimming cost V 0 bases and J 6 bases, with 18 bases left between them. The CDR3 spans 17 residues. CDR3 sequence: CASSQESVTGLGQPQHF. DNA for the CDR3: TGCGCCAGCAGCCAAGAGTCGGTGACTGGGCTAGGTCAGCCCCAGCATTTT.

This clone was seen a handful of times. The genes are TRBV30 and TRBJ1-1; D not certain. Germline CDR1 is GTSNPN and CDR2 is SVGIG (reference sequence). This CDR3 has 11 residues. V was pared by 5 bases and J by 12 bases, with 16 bases between. For the CDR3, the DNA is TGTGCCTGGTCTAGGACTGGAACAACTTTCTTT. This gives the protein CAWSRTGTTFF. The whole variable domain, filled in from reference TRBV30 and TRBJ1-1, reads SQTIHQWPATLVQPVGSPLSLECTVEGTSNPNLYWYRQAAGRGLQLLFYSVGIGQISSEVPQNLSASRPQDRQFILSSKKLLLSDSGFYLCAWSRTGTTFFGQGTRLTVV.

The chain uses TRBV6-1 and TRBJ1-2; no clear D gene. Germline CDR1 MNHNS, CDR2 SASEGT. V was trimmed by 1 base and J by 10 bases, leaving 13 bases between them. The CDR3 contains 13 residues. The CDR3 DNA reads TGTGCCAGCAGTGAAGATATGGCAGCCTTCTACACCTTC. Its protein is CASSEDMAAFYTF.

The rearrangement joins TRBV9 to TRBJ1-1; D is ambiguous. The CDR3 is made up of 15 amino acids. The germline V and J ends were trimmed by 0 bases and 0 bases, with 9 bases remaining between them. The germline V gene encodes CDR1 SGDLS and CDR2 YYNGEE. As DNA, the CDR3 is TGTGCCAGCAGCGTAGGAAACAGCTTGAACACTGAAGCTTTCTTT. Its translation is CASSVGNSLNTEAFF.

The V and J genes are TRBV27 and TRBJ1-5; 12 bases are shared with TRBD1. The V segment lost 1 base and the J segment 4 bases; nucleotides outside the gene matches: 2. Germline values: CDR1 MNHEY, CDR2 SMNVEV (reference sequence). This CDR3 has 16 residues. The CDR3 nucleotides are TGTGCCAGCAGTTTATTGGGACAGGGGGCGAATCAGCCCCAGCATTTT. As protein: CASSLLGQGANQPQHF.

V is TRBV5-1 and J is TRBJ1-1, with D perhaps TRBD1 (5 bases). Germline loops: CDR1 SGHRS, CDR2 YFSETQ. The CDR3 consists of 18 residues. Trimming removed 4 bases at V and 3 bases at J, with 25 bases between. The CDR3 DNA reads TGCGCCAGCAGCCCGGGACCCAAAGGTCGAACCTTAGACACTGAAGCTTTCTTT. This translates into CASSPGPKGRTLDTEAFF.

V gene TRBV19 combines with J gene TRBJ1-5; D is perhaps TRBD1 (5 bases). The CDR3 is 15 residues long. The ends were cut back, 3 bases at V and 7 bases at J, with 16 bases in the middle. The germline V gene has CDR1 LNHDA and CDR2 SQIVND (reference sequence). Here the CDR3 DNA reads TGTGCCAGTAGTATTCTGGCAGGGCAAGGGCAGCCCCAGCATTTT. It encodes CASSILAGQGQPQHF. The entire variable domain, with the rest obtained from reference TRBV19 and TRBJ1-5, is as follows: DGGITQSPKYLFRKEGQNVTLSCEQNLNHDAMYWYRQDPGQGLRLIYYSQIVNDFQKGDIAEGYSVSREKKESFPLTVTSAQKNPTAFYLCASSILAGQGQPQHFGDGTRLSIL.

The chain recombines TRBV27 with TRBJ2-2; perhaps TRBD2 as D (5 bases). The length of the CDR3 is 16 residues. V shed 7 bases and J shed 0 bases, with 15 bases lying between them. Germline loops: CDR1 MNHEY, CDR2 SMNVEV (reference sequence). The CDR3 region is CASNSQAGSNTGELFF. The DNA of the CDR3 is TGTGCCAGCAACTCCCAGGCGGGCTCGAACACCGGGGAGCTGTTTTTT.

The rearrangement links TRBV6-4 to TRBJ2-1; either TRBD1 or TRBD2 may fit D (6 bases each). The germline CDR1 and CDR2 sequences are MRHNA and SNTAGT. The CDR3 has 17 residues. Between the trimmed V and J ends, which lost 0 bases and 9 bases, there was a span of 21 bases. The CDR3 loop reads CASSDSTTGRPYGEQFF. DNA of the CDR3: TGTGCCAGCAGTGACTCCACCACAGGGAGGCCTTACGGTGAGCAGTTCTTC.

J is TRBJ1-2 and V is TRBV15; maybe TRBD1 (5 bases). The germline V gene has CDR1 LNHNV and CDR2 YYDKDF (reference sequence). The V end lost 8 bases, the J end lost 6 bases, and 19 bases lay between the germline ends. The CDR3 is 14 residues long. The DNA of the CDR3 is TGTGCCACCCGCGGACCCAGGGAGGACCATGGCTACACCTTC. Protein sequence: CATRGPREDHGYTF.

The chain is built from TRBV5-1 and TRBJ2-1, with TRBD2 identical over 10 bases. This CDR3 comprises 16 residues. With 0 bases clipped from V and 4 bases from J, the junction kept 4 bases outside the gene matches. Germline CDR1 and CDR2: SGHRS and YFSETQ. The CDR3 nucleotides are TGCGCCAGCAGCTTGGTAAGACTAGCGGGTTACAATGAGCAGTTCTTC. Translated, it gives CASSLVRLAGYNEQFF.

The chain carries TRBV27 and TRBJ2-1, with D perhaps TRBD1 (6 bases). The CDR3 has 14 residues. Germline CDR1 and CDR2: MNHEY and SMNVEV (reference sequence). Trimming stripped 8 bases from V and 8 bases from J, with 19 bases between. CDR3 sequence (DNA): TGTGCCAGCCGACAGGACCGTAGATCCTATGAGCAGTTCTTC. The encoded protein is CASRQDRRSYEQFF.

The chain employs TRBV30 and TRBJ1-4; D remains ambiguous. This CDR3 contains 11 residues. The germline V gene has CDR1 GTSNPN and CDR2 SVGIG (reference sequence). V lost 5 bases, J lost 4 bases, and 5 bases lay in between. CDR3 region: CAWGRNEKLFF. DNA of the CDR3: TGTGCCTGGGGGCGTAATGAAAAACTGTTTTTT.

The rearrangement joins TRBV5-1 to TRBJ1-2; possible D gene TRBD1, 5 bases. Trimming took off 8 bases at V and 0 bases at J, with 11 bases between the two ends. Looked up from germline, CDR1 is SGHRS and CDR2 is YFSETQ. The CDR3 length is 13 residues. CDR3 loop: CASRDGPNYGYTF. In DNA form, the CDR3 reads TGCGCCAGTCGGGACGGTCCTAACTATGGCTACACCTTC.

The chain recombines TRBV6-1 with TRBJ2-5, with 8 bases lining up with TRBD1. This CDR3 region has 14 residues. Germline lookup yields CDR1 MNHNS and CDR2 SASEGT. V was clipped by 3 bases and J by 2 bases; unmatched bases: 2. Here the CDR3 reads CASSDRGHQETQYF. DNA of the CDR3: TGTGCCAGCAGTGACAGGGGGCATCAAGAGACCCAGTACTTC.

V gene TRBV13 combines with J gene TRBJ2-2, with 7 nucleotides matching TRBD1. CDR1 is PRHDT, CDR2 FYEKMQ, per germline (reference sequence). This CDR3 has 16 residues. V lost 5 bases and J lost 5; bases outside the gene matches: 11. The CDR3 nucleotides read TGTGCCAGCAGCCACTCCCTCGTACAGGGGACCGGGGAGCTGTTTTTT. Amino acids: CASSHSLVQGTGELFF.